These 5 T cell receptor beta chains originate from one sample sequenced in a study of vaccination and CD4 T cells after COVID-19. The time point denotes: late sampling 161 to 241 days after vaccination in three convalescent patients. Treatment noted: roughly 11-day PBMC culture with coronavirus spike peptide pools or control peptides (ViraFEST assay). Sequence data for DNA of cultured CD4+ T cells were generated by the Oncomine TCR Beta short-read assay. MiXCR, run by TCRdb on the PCR reads, gives a single entry per CDR3 protein. Among tens of thousands of distinct CDR3 sequences listed, over 25% were seen once. These receptors have no known antigen. The sample here was CD4+ T cells from blood, cultured in vitro, taken about 7 months after SARS-CoV-2 vaccination. The receptors stem from a human donor who had recovered from COVID-19.

Only a few counts were recorded for this clonotype. V usage is TRBV10-3 and J usage is TRBJ2-5, with a tentative D call TRBD1 (5 bases). CDR1 is ENHRY, CDR2 SYGVKD, per germline. This CDR3 is 14 amino acids long. The V end lost 10 bases, the J end lost 5 bases, and 20 bases lay between the germline ends. Here the CDR3 reads CATQGVQVDETQYF. The CDR3 DNA is TGTGCCACCCAAGGGGTTCAGGTCGATGAGACCCAGTACTTC.

This chain joins TRBV7-3 and TRBJ1-1; the D is unclear. CDR1 is SGHTA and CDR2 is FQGTGA in the germline V gene. V lost 3 bases and J lost 0, with 11 bases in between. The CDR3 sequence is 15 residues long. Here the CDR3 DNA reads TGTGCCAGCAGCTTGGTTGCCGGAATGAACACTGAAGCTTTCTTT. Encoded protein: CASSLVAGMNTEAFF. Full variable domain (rest looked up from reference TRBV7-3 and TRBJ1-1): GAGVSQTPSNKVTEKGKYVELRCDPISGHTALYWYRQSLGQGPEFLIYFQGTGAADDSGLPNDRFFAVRPEGSVSTLKIQRTERGDSAVYLCASSLVAGMNTEAFFGQGTRLTVV.

The table lists this clonotype with a few counts. The chain carries TRBV28 and TRBJ1-5, with TRBD1 as a possible D gene (5 bases). Trimming took 7 bases from V and 7 from J, leaving 20 bases between them. The CDR3 is 15 amino acids. Germline V lookup: CDR1 MDHEN, CDR2 SYDVKM. The CDR3 region is CASNQPRAGNQPQHF. DNA of the CDR3: TGTGCCAGCAACCAACCACGTGCAGGGAACCAGCCCCAGCATTTT.

V is TRBV2 and J is TRBJ2-3; no reliable D call. The germline V gene has CDR1 SNHLY and CDR2 FYNNEI. V was shortened by 2 bases and J by 0 bases, with 9 bases between the two germline ends. The CDR3 covers 15 residues. The chain's CDR3 is CASSEPGLSTDTQYF. The CDR3 DNA reads as TGTGCCAGCAGTGAACCTGGGCTTAGCACAGATACGCAGTATTTT.

In regard to this clonotype: The junction differs from germline at one of its ends, possibly a read error. The CDR3 DNA reads TGTGCCACCAGCAGAGCCGGGACAGGGTTACGTTTC. Translation: CATSRAGTGLRF. The rearrangement joins TRBV15 to TRBJ2-7; 9 positions match TRBD1. Germline V lookup: CDR1 LNHNV, CDR2 YYDKDF (reference sequence). This CDR3 is 12 amino acids long.